These T cell receptor beta chains were read from a single sample in a study of control samples from healthy donors and cancer patients. Method: immunoSEQ multiplex PCR; TCRdb's copy keeps in-frame clones and lacks some. The table lists 130,000 to 150,000 clones, about 93% of them singletons. Sequenced: PBMCs. Receptors were obtained from a man aged 55 to 70 with colorectal cancer. The CDR3 runs from the conserved cysteine through the conserved F or W. D genes are given only for firm matches. Clone size is given for some rows only: seen once, a few or many times, or a class if the clone is expanded.

J gene | D gene | V gene | clone size | CDR3 DNA | CDR3 protein
TRBJ2-1 | . | TRBV24-1 | . | TGTGCCACCAGTGATGTCCGGGACAACTCCTACAATGAGCAGTTCTTC | CATSDVRDNSYNEQFF
TRBJ1-3 | . | TRBV5-1 | . | TGCGCCAGCAGCTTGGCCGGCGGCCAGGGCTTAACGGGAAACACCATATATTTT | CASSLAGGQGLTGNTIYF
TRBJ1-1 | . | TRBV4-1 | once | TGCGCCAGCAGCCAGGACAAGGGCACTGAAGCTTTCTTT | CASSQDKGTEAFF
TRBJ2-3 | . | TRBV10-1 | medium-sized | TGCGCCAGCAGTGAAGGGCAGCTTCGCACAGATACGCAGTATTTT | CASSEGQLRTDTQYF
TRBJ2-3 | TRBD1 | TRBV27 | . | TGTGCCAGCAGTAGTCCTGGACAGGGTCGTACAGATACGCAGTATTTT | CASSSPGQGRTDTQYF
TRBJ2-3 | TRBD2 | TRBV30 | once | TGTGCCTGGAGTCGGACTAGCGGGGGGACAGATACGCAGTATTTT | CAWSRTSGGTDTQYF
TRBJ1-3 | TRBD1 | TRBV9 | . | TGTGCCAGCAGGGGACAGGGATTCTCTGGAAACACCATATATTTT | CASRGQGFSGNTIYF
TRBJ1-4 | . | TRBV5-1 | once | TGCGCCAGCAGCTTGGGATCGGGAAGGAGTGAAAAACTGTTTTTT | CASSLGSGRSEKLFF
TRBJ1-5 | . | TRBV19 | few | TGTGCCAGTAGTATTTCCGCCTGGGGGGGCAATCAGCCCCAGCATTTT | CASSISAWGGNQPQHF
TRBJ2-7 | . | TRBV6-1 | . | TGTGCCAGCAGTGAAGTGGGGGGCTTAGAATACGAGCAGTACTTC | CASSEVGGLEYEQYF
TRBJ2-1 | . | TRBV29-1 | . | TGCAGCGTTGACACCCCACTGGGGGGATCCTACTCCTACAATGAGCAGTTCTTC | CSVDTPLGGSYSYNEQFF
TRBJ2-7 | TRBD1 | TRBV6-6 | few | TGTGCCAGCAGTCTCGGCGTAGGACAGGGGGTTTACTACGAGCAGTACTTC | CASSLGVGQGVYYEQYF
TRBJ2-5 | TRBD1 | TRBV7-9 | . | TGTGCCAGCAGCTCACAGGGGATAGAGGGGGAGACCCAGTACTTC | CASSSQGIEGETQYF
TRBJ1-2 | . | TRBV28 | . | TGTGCCAGCAATGTGGGGGTACGAATTGATGGCTATGGCTACACCTTC | CASNVGVRIDGYGYTF
TRBJ2-7 | TRBD2 | TRBV6-6 | . | TGTGCCAGCAGCCGACACGGACTAGCGGGGGATCCCTACGAGCAGTACTTC | CASSRHGLAGDPYEQYF